This T cell receptor beta chain stems from a study of blood T cell repertoires in COVID-19. Study background: Some COVID-19 samples were acute and others convalescent; all came from the United States, Italy and Spain. T cells, B-cell-depleted T cells, or PBMCs supplied cDNA or gDNA.

Per the original data handling: From reference gene primer amplification, estimates of nucleated cell counts were derived. Libraries were prepared by immunoSEQ multiplex PCR; TCRdb keeps only in-frame clonotypes and omits some of them. D and trimming were read from the DNA, whereas the V and J calls and clone size are those reported in that table. The sample holds 100,000 or so clones, about 90% seen once. The CDR3 length is 12 residues. Trimming left V 0 bases short and J 9 bases short, with 9 bases between. CDR1 SGHTS and CDR2 YDEGEE come from the germline V gene. The TCR comes from a human donor in a cohort sampled during active COVID-19. Sequenced input: peripheral blood. This rearrangement joins TRBV5-8 to TRBJ1-1; D is ambiguous. The CDR3 spells CASSLGISKAFF. CDR3 DNA: TGTGCCAGCAGCTTGGGCATCTCTAAAGCTTTCTTT.